The entry that follows covers one T cell receptor (beta chain) sequence. The antigen remains undetermined. The entry originates in a study of T-cell reconstitution after alpha-beta-depleted transplantation in children. Preparing the TCRbeta library involved the use of unique molecular identifiers. TCRdb itself ran the PCR reads through MiXCR, one entry per CDR3 protein. Of 670,000 or so distinct CDR3 sequences in the sample, under 15% were seen once. Broader study findings: T-cell counts and diversity at one year following transplant were attributed mainly to newly produced T cells. Some patients showed high day-60 TCRbeta diversity, which derived from surviving recipient T cells and thymic progenitors. Several hundred expanded graft clones reportedly supplied alpha-beta T cells about two months after transplant.

CDR3 length: 13 amino acids. CDR1 is DFQATT, CDR2 SNEGSKA, per germline (reference sequence). Between the trimmed V and J ends, which lost 7 bases and 3 bases, there was a span of 16 bases. The clonotype was recovered from a girl aged 2-10 years with congenital amegakaryocytic thrombocytopenia, due to receive a stem cell transplant. This chain connects TRBV20-1 to TRBJ2-7, with D hard to call. The source material was PBMCs, sampled before TCRalphabeta/CD19-depleted stem cell transplant. CDR3 sequence (DNA): TGCAGTGTGGCAAAGGCAGAGAACTACGAGCAGTACTTC. Translating it yields CSVAKAENYEQYF.